This TCR beta chain was sequenced during a study of regulatory T cells in long-lasting Graves disease. The germline V gene encodes CDR1 PRHDT and CDR2 FYEKMQ (reference sequence). After removal of 5 bases from V and 5 bases from J, the junction contained 16 bases not matched to a gene. CDR3 size: 17 residues. Arm-PCR of CDR3 regions and iRepertoire HTBI primers were the basis on which TCR beta libraries were built. In TCRdb, the multiplex PCR reads were re-called with MiXCR into one record per CDR3 protein. The sample includes fewer than 450,000 distinct CDR3 sequences, around 22% of them seen just once. This clonotype was picked up many times. Its specificity is not known. The time point denotes: persistent/refractory GD, antithyroid drugs over 5 years with positive TRAb. The authors made the TCR library using RNA they extracted from PBMCs. With EDTA tubes as the receptacles, 7.5 to 9 milliliters of peripheral blood were drawn.

Study observations and caveats: Persistent patients shared more public clonotypes (under 3,000) than newly diagnosed patients (about 1,000). Accuracy may have been reduced by the small sample size. Relative to newly diagnosed Graves' patients, persistent ones had lower TCR diversity.

The V call is TRBV13, the J call TRBJ2-5; TRBD1 agrees at 8 bases. The origin of this receptor is a female donor with Graves disease. The specimen comprised peripheral blood mononuclear cells (PBMCs), sampled when the disease was refractory, from a patient treated with antithyroid drugs. The CDR3 spells CASSPTPGQGAGETQYF. CDR3 nucleotides: TGTGCCAGCAGCCCGACACCCGGTCAGGGGGCGGGGGAGACCCAGTACTTC. Looking up the rest from reference TRBV13 and TRBJ2-5 gives the full variable domain: AAGVIQSPRHLIKEKRETATLKCYPIPRHDTVYWYQQGPGQDPQFLISFYEKMQSDKGSIPDRFSAQQFSDYHSELNMSSLELGDSALYFCASSPTPGQGAGETQYFGPGTRLLVL.